The 21 T cell receptor beta chains reported below all come from one sample, sequenced in a study of T cell responses to AZD1222 COVID-19 vaccine. Libraries were prepared by immunoSEQ multiplex PCR; TCRdb keeps only in-frame clonotypes and omits some of them. Of 190,000 or so clones listed, 88% are singletons. The source was peripheral blood, collected 28 days after the second AZD1222 dose. These receptors were taken from an adult who received the AZD1222 COVID-19 vaccine.

This chain connects TRBV24-1 to TRBJ2-3; the match to TRBD2 covers 7 bases. With V trimmed by 3 bases and J by 0 bases, 5 bases remained unmatched. Germline CDR1 reads KGHDR; CDR2 reads SFDVKD. The CDR3 contains 16 residues. The CDR3 here is CATSDRAGPSTDTQYF. The CDR3 DNA reads TGTGCCACCAGTGATCGAGCGGGACCAAGCACAGATACGCAGTATTTT.

This rearrangement joins TRBV5-6 to TRBJ2-5; TRBD1 or TRBD2 may be the D gene (5 bases each). Germline CDR1 and CDR2: SGHDT and YYEEEE. The length of the CDR3 is 16 residues. Trimming pared 0 bases from V and 7 bases from J, leaving 19 bases between. The CDR3 DNA is TGTGCCAGCAGCTTGGTGGTCGGGACCGACAAAGGGACCCAGTACTTC. Protein sequence: CASSLVVGTDKGTQYF. The complete variable domain, with remaining parts taken from reference TRBV5-6 and TRBJ2-5, reads DAGVTQSPTHLIKTRGQQVTLRCSPKSGHDTVSWYQQALGQGPQFIFQYYEEEERQRGNFPDRFSGHQFPNYSSELNVNALLLGDSALYLCASSLVVGTDKGTQYFGPGTRLLVL.

The V gene is TRBV21-1, the J gene TRBJ2-7; the table names TRBD1, a call not compared with the DNA. TRBV21-1 is a listed pseudogene. This CDR3 is 12 amino acids long. CDR3 protein: CASKGQDYEQYF. In DNA, the CDR3 is TGTGCCAGCAAGGGGCAGGACTACGAGCAGTACTTC.

The V call is TRBV14, the J call TRBJ1-5, with 7 bases lining up with TRBD1. The CDR3 is 16 amino acids. V was clipped by 7 bases and J by 5 bases; unmatched bases: 14. CDR1 SGHDN and CDR2 FVKESK come from the germline V gene. CDR3 DNA: TGTGCCAGCAACCCAACTCAGGGGGGGGGACATCAGCCCCAGCATTTT. Protein product: CASNPTQGGGHQPQHF.

The chain employs TRBV5-5 and TRBJ2-5; TRBD1 matches 11 bases. CDR3 length equals 16 residues. Germline trimming cut 3 bases from V and 5 bases from J; bases unmatched to any gene: 9. The germline gives CDR1 SGHKS, CDR2 YYEKEE (reference sequence). The DNA of the CDR3 is TGTGCCAGCAGCTCCCTCGGACAGGGGGCTTTTGAGACCCAGTACTTC. It codes for CASSSLGQGAFETQYF.

The chain combines TRBV30 with TRBJ1-5, with TRBD1 matching over 7 bases. Trimming cost V 2 bases and J 4 bases; bases outside gene matches: 14. The CDR3 contains 17 residues. CDR1 GTSNPN and CDR2 SVGIG come from the germline V gene (reference sequence). CDR3 sequence reads: CAWSSAGGVGTNQPQHF. The CDR3 nucleotides are TGTGCCTGGAGTTCGGCAGGGGGAGTGGGGACTAATCAGCCCCAGCATTTT.

The chain employs TRBV7-2 and TRBJ2-5, with 8 positions matching TRBD2. V trimming: 1 base; J trimming: 4 bases; junction bases outside the gene matches: 8. The CDR3 spans 16 residues. CDR1 is SGHTA, CDR2 FQGNSA, per germline. CDR3 sequence reads: CASSLGAGGVRETQYF. The CDR3 coding sequence is TGTGCCAGCAGCTTAGGAGCCGGGGGGGTGAGAGAGACCCAGTACTTC.

This clone was found once. The CDR3 protein is CASSKAGMGGTTDTQYF. In DNA form, the CDR3 reads TGTGCCAGCAGCAAAGCCGGCATGGGGGGCACGACAGATACGCAGTATTTT. The chain is built from TRBV21-1 and TRBJ2-3. TRBV21-1 constitutes a pseudogene. CDR3 length: 17 amino acids.

This chain joins TRBV28 and TRBJ2-7; D is unclear. The CDR3 extends over 13 amino acids. Germline lookup yields CDR1 MDHEN and CDR2 SYDVKM. The germline V and J ends were trimmed by 2 bases and 6 bases, with 11 bases remaining between them. The CDR3 spells CASSLTPSSEQYF. Here the CDR3 DNA reads TGTGCCAGCAGTTTAACTCCATCTTCCGAGCAGTACTTC.

The chain uses TRBV7-2 and TRBJ1-3; D not certain. The CDR3 contains 14 residues. V lost 6 bases and J lost 0, with 9 bases in between. Germline V lookup: CDR1 SGHTA, CDR2 FQGNSA. The CDR3 nucleotides read TGTGCCAGCAGGTCAGGAAACTCTGGAAACACCATATATTTT. It encodes CASRSGNSGNTIYF.

V gene TRBV28 combines with J gene TRBJ2-3; 15 bases match TRBD2. The V gene end was trimmed by 7 bases and the J gene end by 5 bases; junction bases not matched to a gene: 7. CDR3 length: 16 amino acids. Germline CDR1 is MDHEN and CDR2 is SYDVKM. CDR3 DNA sequence: TGTGCCAGCATCACCGGGACTAGCGGGGGGATAGATACGCAGTATTTT. This sequence encodes CASITGTSGGIDTQYF.

This clone came up once. The chain has TRBV6-5 and TRBJ2-7, with TRBD2 matching 16 bases. The trim removed 6 bases at V and 11 bases at J, leaving 10 bases unmatched. This CDR3 is 15 amino acids long. CDR1 MNHEY and CDR2 SVGAGI come from the germline V gene. CDR3 DNA: TGTGCCAGCAGGAACGCGGGACTAGCGGGAGGGAGAAAGTACTTC. This sequence encodes CASRNAGLAGGRKYF.

The rearrangement uses TRBV3-1 (or the pseudogene TRBV3-2) and TRBJ2-7; TRBD1 aligns across 10 bases. The CDR3 covers 15 residues. Unmatched junction bases numbered 8, after V lost 4 bases and J lost 5 bases. The germline V gene has CDR1 LGHDT and CDR2 YNNKEL (reference sequence). CDR3 in DNA: TGTGCCAGCAGCCTTACCACGACAGGGGGCGACGAGCAGTACTTC. This codes for CASSLTTTGGDEQYF.

The CDR3 protein is CASSLTGTDTQYF. The CDR3 DNA follows: TGTGCCAGCAGCTTGACAGGGACAGATACGCAGTATTTT. The chain uses TRBV5-5 and TRBJ2-3; a possible D gene is TRBD1 (6 bases). The ends were cut back, 1 base at V and 3 bases at J, with 6 bases in the middle. Germline-derived CDR1 and CDR2 are SGHKS and YYEKEE (reference sequence). The CDR3 has 13 amino acids.

The chain combines TRBV6-2 or TRBV6-3 with TRBJ2-5; D could derive from TRBD1 or TRBD2 (5 bases each). The CDR3 is 15 amino acids. Looked up from germline, CDR1 is MNHEY and CDR2 is SVGEGT. Between the trimmed V and J ends, which lost 6 bases and 0 bases, there was a span of 14 bases. CDR3 protein: CASSLVGAYQETQYF. CDR3 DNA sequence: TGTGCCAGCAGCCTCGTCGGGGCTTACCAAGAGACCCAGTACTTC.

CDR3 region: CASSSDRIRRNTIYF. The CDR3 nucleotides are TGTGCCAGCAGCTCTGACCGAATTCGAAGAAACACCATATATTTT. This chain uses TRBV7-6 with TRBJ1-3; D not certain. The length of the CDR3 is 15 residues. Germline CDR1 reads SGHVS; CDR2 reads FNYEAQ. V shed 4 bases and J shed 5 bases, with 15 bases lying between them.

In this sample, this clone turned up a few times. The rearrangement links TRBV11-2 to TRBJ2-1, with 7 bases lining up with TRBD2. V lost 5 bases to trimming and J lost 3 bases; unmatched junction nucleotides: 10. Germline CDR1 SGHAT, CDR2 FQNNGV. The CDR3 is 16 residues long. CDR3 bases: TGTGCCAGCAGCGGGGACTCAGCGGGAAACTACAATGAGCAGTTCTTC. It specifies CASSGDSAGNYNEQFF.

Here the CDR3 reads CASSPPDGNTIYF. CDR3 sequence (DNA): TGTGCCAGCAGCCCGCCGGATGGAAACACCATATATTTT. The chain links TRBV5-4 to TRBJ1-3; D unresolved. The CDR3 runs 13 residues. Trimming removed 4 bases at V and 3 bases at J, with 8 bases between. CDR1 is SGHNT, CDR2 YYREEE, per germline (reference sequence).

The chain employs TRBV29-1 and TRBJ1-2, with 9 bases identical to TRBD1. J lost 3 bases, V lost 7 bases, and 6 bases had no gene match. This CDR3 is built from 13 residues. Germline values: CDR1 SQVTM, CDR2 ANQGSEA. In DNA, the CDR3 is TGCAGCGCCGGACAGGGGCAGGACTATGGCTACACCTTC. It encodes CSAGQGQDYGYTF.

The chain combines TRBV10-3 with TRBJ1-3; maybe TRBD1 (6 bases). The CDR3 extends over 17 amino acids. The germline V gene has CDR1 ENHRY and CDR2 SYGVKD. The V end lost 2 bases, the J end lost 2 bases, and 16 bases lay between the germline ends. The CDR3 spells CAISEDRAGGPGNTIYF. The CDR3 bases are TGTGCCATCAGTGAGGACCGCGCGGGGGGGCCTGGAAACACCATATATTTT.

The chain carries TRBV3-1 (or the pseudogene TRBV3-2) and TRBJ2-7, with D perhaps TRBD2 (5 bases). V was pared by 4 bases and J by 5 bases, with 21 bases between. Germline CDR1 is LGHDT and CDR2 is YNNKEL (reference sequence). The CDR3 is 16 amino acids. The CDR3 reads CASSLPLGPGKNEQYF. The CDR3 DNA sequence: TGTGCCAGCAGCCTCCCCCTCGGGCCGGGGAAGAACGAGCAGTACTTC.